Presented here are 4 T cell receptor beta chains from one specimen sequenced in a study of CD8 T cells in ankylosing spondylitis. TCRdb analysed the 5' RACE reads with MiXCR anew, one entry per CDR3 protein. The sample lists 39,000 or so distinct CDR3 sequences, 9% to 12% occurring once. Sequencing was done on a sample of blood, either unsorted or a sorted T cell fraction (not recorded which). The receptors were sampled from a male donor with ankylosing spondylitis or in good health (not recorded which).

This clonotype was observed many times. The chain employs TRBV20-1 and TRBJ2-1, with 12 bases that match TRBD2. Germline CDR1 and CDR2: DFQATT and SNEGSKA (reference sequence). V was clipped by 6 bases and J by 4 bases; unmatched bases: 10. CDR3 length: 16 residues. CDR3 nucleotides: TGCAGTGCCCCGGATCTAGCGGGAGGGATATACAATGAGCAGTTCTTC. Its protein product is CSAPDLAGGIYNEQFF.

Ten or more counts support this clonotype. The chain recombines TRBV12-3 or TRBV12-4 with TRBJ1-1; TRBD1 matches 7 bases. The V and J ends lost 0 bases and 10 bases, in that order; junction bases with no gene match: 5. The CDR3 extends over 13 amino acids. The CDR3 reads CASSLAETGRAFF. The DNA for the CDR3 is TGTGCCAGCAGTTTAGCCGAGACAGGGCGAGCTTTCTTT.

This chain links TRBV15 with TRBJ2-5; D not resolved. Germline-derived CDR1 and CDR2 are LNHNV and YYDKDF (reference sequence). The germline V and J ends were trimmed by 0 bases and 1 base, with 15 bases remaining between them. The CDR3 contains 17 residues. The DNA of the CDR3 is TGTGCCACCAGCAGAGATCCGGGCCCGGGCGCCCAAGAGACCCAGTACTTC. Encoded protein: CATSRDPGPGAQETQYF. The entire variable domain, with the rest obtained from reference TRBV15 and TRBJ2-5, is as follows: DAMVIQNPRYQVTQFGKPVTLSCSQTLNHNVMYWYQQKSSQAPKLLFHYYDKDFNNEADTPDNFQSRRPNTSFCFLDIRSPGLGDTAMYLCATSRDPGPGAQETQYFGPGTRLLVL.

This clonotype was recorded at least ten times. CDR3 sequence (DNA): TGTGCCAGCAGCCCCACCCACAGGGATTCCTACGAGCAGTACTTC. Its translation is CASSPTHRDSYEQYF. The rearrangement uses TRBV7-2 and TRBJ2-7; D might be TRBD1 (6 bases). CDR1 and CDR2 from the germline V gene are SGHTA and FQGNSA. This CDR3 has 15 residues. V was trimmed by 5 bases and J by 1 base, leaving 15 bases between them. Complete variable domain (other parts from reference TRBV7-2 and TRBJ2-7): GAGVSQSPSNKVTEKGKDVELRCDPISGHTALYWYRQSLGQGLEFLIYFQGNSAPDKSGLPSDRFSAERTGGSVSTLTIQRTQQEDSAVYLCASSPTHRDSYEQYFGPGTRLTVT.